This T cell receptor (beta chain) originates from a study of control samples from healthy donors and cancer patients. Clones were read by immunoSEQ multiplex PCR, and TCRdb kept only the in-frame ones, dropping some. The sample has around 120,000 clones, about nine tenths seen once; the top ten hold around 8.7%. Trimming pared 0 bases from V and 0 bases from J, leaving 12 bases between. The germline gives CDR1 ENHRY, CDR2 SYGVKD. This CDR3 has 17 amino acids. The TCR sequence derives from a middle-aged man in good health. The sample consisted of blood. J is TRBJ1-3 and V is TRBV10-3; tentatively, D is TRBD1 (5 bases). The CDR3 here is CAISESMLRASGNTIYF. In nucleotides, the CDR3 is TGTGCCATCAGTGAGTCGATGCTCAGGGCCTCTGGAAACACCATATATTTT.